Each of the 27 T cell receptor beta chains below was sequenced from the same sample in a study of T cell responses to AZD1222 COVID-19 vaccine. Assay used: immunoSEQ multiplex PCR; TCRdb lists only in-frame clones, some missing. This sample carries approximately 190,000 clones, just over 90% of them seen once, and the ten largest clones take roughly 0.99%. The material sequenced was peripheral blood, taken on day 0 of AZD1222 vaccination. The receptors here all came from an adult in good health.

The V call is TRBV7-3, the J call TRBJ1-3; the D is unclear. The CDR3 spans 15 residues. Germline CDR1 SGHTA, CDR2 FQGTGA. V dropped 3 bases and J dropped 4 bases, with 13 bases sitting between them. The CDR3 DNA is TGTGCCAGCAGCTTGGAGAGCGGGCCCGGAAACACCATATATTTT. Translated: CASSLESGPGNTIYF.

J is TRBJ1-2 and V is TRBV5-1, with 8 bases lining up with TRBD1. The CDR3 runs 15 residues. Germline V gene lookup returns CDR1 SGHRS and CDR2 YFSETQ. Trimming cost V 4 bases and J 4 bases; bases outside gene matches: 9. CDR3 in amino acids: CASSGGQGSLYGYTF. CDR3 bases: TGCGCCAGCAGCGGAGGACAGGGTTCCCTCTATGGCTACACCTTC. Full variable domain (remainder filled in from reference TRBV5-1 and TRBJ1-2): KAGVTQTPRYLIKTRGQQVTLSCSPISGHRSVSWYQQTPGQGLQFLFEYFSETQRNKGNFPGRFSGRQFSNSRSEMNVSTLELGDSALYLCASSGGQGSLYGYTFGSGTRLTVV.

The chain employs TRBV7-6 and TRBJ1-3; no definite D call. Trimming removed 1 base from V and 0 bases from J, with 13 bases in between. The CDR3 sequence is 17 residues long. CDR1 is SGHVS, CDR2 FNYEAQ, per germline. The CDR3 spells CASSLEASSLSGNTIYF. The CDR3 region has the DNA TGTGCCAGCAGCTTAGAGGCTTCTTCCCTCTCTGGAAACACCATATATTTT.

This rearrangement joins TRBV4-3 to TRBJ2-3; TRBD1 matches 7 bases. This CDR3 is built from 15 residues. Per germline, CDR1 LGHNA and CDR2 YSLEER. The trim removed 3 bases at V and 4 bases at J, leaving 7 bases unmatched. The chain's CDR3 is CASSQRTGGPDTQYF. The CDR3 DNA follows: TGCGCCAGCAGCCAGCGGACAGGCGGCCCAGATACGCAGTATTTT.

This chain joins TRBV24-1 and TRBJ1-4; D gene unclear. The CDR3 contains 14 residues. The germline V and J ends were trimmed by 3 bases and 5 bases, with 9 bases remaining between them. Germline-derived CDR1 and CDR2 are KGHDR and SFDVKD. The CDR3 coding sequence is TGTGCCACCAGTGATGGGAGCTTGAATGAAAAACTGTTTTTT. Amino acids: CATSDGSLNEKLFF.

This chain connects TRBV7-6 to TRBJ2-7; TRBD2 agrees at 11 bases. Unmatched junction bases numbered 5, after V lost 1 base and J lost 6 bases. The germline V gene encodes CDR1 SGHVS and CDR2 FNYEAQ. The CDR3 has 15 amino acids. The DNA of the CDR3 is TGTGCCAGCAGCTTAGGTAGCGGGGGGGCCTCCGAGCAGTACTTC. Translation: CASSLGSGGASEQYF. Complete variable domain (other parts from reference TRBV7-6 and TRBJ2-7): GAGVSQSPRYKVTKRGQDVALRCDPISGHVSLYWYRQALGQGPEFLTYFNYEAQQDKSGLPNDRFSAERPEGSISTLTIQRTEQRDSAMYRCASSLGSGGASEQYFGPGTRLTVT.

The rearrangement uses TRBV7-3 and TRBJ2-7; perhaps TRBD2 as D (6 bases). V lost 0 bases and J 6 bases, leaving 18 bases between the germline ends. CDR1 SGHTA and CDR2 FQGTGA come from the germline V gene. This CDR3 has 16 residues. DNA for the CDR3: TGTGCCAGCAGCTTAACGTTGGCTAGCGCCAACTTCGAGCAGTACTTC. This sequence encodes CASSLTLASANFEQYF.

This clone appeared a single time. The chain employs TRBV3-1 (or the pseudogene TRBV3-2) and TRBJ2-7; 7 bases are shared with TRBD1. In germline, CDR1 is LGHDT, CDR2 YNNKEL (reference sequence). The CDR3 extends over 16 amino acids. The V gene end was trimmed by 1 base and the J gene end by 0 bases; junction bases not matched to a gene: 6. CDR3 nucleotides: TGTGCCAGCAGCCAAGGGACAGGTCCTAGCTCCTACGAGCAGTACTTC. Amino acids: CASSQGTGPSSYEQYF.

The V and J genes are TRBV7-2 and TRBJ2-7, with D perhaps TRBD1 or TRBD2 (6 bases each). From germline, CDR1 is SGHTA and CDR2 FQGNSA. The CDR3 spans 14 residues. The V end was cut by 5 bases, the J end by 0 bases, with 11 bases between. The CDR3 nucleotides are TGTGCCAGCAGCGGAGGGGGGTTCTCCTACGAGCAGTACTTC. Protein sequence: CASSGGGFSYEQYF.

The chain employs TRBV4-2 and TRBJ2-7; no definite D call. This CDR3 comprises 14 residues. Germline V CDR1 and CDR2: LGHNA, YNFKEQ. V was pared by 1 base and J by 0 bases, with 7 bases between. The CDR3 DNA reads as TGTGCCAGCAGCCAAGTGGGAAACTCCTACGAGCAGTACTTC. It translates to CASSQVGNSYEQYF.

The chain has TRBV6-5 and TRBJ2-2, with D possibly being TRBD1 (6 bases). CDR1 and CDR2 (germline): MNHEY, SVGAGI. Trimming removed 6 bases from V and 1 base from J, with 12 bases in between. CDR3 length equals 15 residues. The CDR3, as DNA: TGTGCCAGCAGCGCCGGGACATTGAACACCGGGGAGCTGTTTTTT. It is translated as CASSAGTLNTGELFF.

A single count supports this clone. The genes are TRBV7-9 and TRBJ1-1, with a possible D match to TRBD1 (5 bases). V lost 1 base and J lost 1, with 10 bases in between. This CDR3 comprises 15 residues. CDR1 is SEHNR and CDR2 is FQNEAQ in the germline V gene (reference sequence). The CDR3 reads CASSLGQGTNTEAFF. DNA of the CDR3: TGTGCCAGCAGCTTAGGGCAGGGAACGAACACTGAAGCTTTCTTT.

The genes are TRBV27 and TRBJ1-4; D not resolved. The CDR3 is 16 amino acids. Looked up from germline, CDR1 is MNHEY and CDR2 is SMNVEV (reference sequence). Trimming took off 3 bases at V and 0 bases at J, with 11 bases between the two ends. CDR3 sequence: CASSFTAGSTNEKLFF. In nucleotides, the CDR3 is TGTGCCAGCAGTTTCACGGCGGGGTCAACTAATGAAAAACTGTTTTTT.

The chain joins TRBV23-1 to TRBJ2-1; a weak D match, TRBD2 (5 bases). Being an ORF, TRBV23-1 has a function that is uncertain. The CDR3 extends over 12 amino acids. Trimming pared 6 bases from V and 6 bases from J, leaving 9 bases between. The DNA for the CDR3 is TGCGCCAGCAGGTCCGCGGGCAATGAGCAGTTCTTC. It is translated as CASRSAGNEQFF.

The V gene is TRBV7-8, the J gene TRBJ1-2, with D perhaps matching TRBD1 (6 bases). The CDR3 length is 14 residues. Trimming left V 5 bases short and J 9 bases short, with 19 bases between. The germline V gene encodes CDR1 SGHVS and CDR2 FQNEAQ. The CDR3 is CASSPGAGPRSYTF. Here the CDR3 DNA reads TGTGCCAGCAGCCCGGGGGCGGGGCCAAGAAGCTACACCTTC.

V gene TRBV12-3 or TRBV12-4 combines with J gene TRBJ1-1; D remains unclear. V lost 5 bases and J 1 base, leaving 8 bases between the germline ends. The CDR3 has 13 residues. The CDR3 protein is CASSPQPNTEAFF. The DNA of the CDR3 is TGTGCCAGCAGTCCCCAGCCGAACACTGAAGCTTTCTTT.

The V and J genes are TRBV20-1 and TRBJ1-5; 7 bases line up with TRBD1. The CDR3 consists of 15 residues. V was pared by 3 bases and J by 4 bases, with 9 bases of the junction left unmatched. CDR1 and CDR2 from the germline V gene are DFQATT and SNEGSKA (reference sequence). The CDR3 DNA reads TGCAGTGCTAGTCATACCAGGGGGAAGAATCAGCCCCAGCATTTT. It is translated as CSASHTRGKNQPQHF.

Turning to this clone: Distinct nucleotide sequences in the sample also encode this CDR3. This chain's CDR3 is CASSLGGGYEQYF. The CDR3 bases are TGTGCCAGCAGCTTGGGGGGCGGCTACGAGCAGTACTTC. V is TRBV7-2 and J is TRBJ2-7, with D tentatively TRBD1 or TRBD2 (6 bases each). V gave up 3 bases and J gave up 3 bases, with 9 bases separating them. Germline V gene data show CDR1 as SGHTA and CDR2 as FQGNSA. The CDR3 is made up of 13 amino acids.

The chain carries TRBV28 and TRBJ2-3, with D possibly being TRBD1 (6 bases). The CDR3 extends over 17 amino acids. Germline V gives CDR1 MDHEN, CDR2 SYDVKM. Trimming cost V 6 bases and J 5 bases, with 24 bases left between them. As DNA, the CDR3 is TGTGCCAGCAGACAAGGGGGACGGGGCGCCGCACAAGATACGCAGTATTTT. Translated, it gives CASRQGGRGAAQDTQYF.

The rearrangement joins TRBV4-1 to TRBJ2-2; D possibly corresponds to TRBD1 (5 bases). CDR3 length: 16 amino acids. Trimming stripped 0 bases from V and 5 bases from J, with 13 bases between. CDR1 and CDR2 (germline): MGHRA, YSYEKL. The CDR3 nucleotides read TGCGCCAGCAGCCAAGACAGGGATCTGAGGACCGGGGAGCTGTTTTTT. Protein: CASSQDRDLRTGELFF.

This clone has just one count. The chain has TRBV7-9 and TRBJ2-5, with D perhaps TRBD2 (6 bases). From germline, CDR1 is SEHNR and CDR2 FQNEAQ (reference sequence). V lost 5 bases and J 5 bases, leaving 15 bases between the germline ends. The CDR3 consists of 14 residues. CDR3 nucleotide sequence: TGTGCCAGCAGCAAAGACCCGGGAGCGGAGACCCAGTACTTC. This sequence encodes CASSKDPGAETQYF. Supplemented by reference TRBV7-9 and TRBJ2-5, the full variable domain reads DTGVSQNPRHKITKRGQNVTFRCDPISEHNRLYWYRQTLGQGPEFLTYFQNEAQLEKSRLLSDRFSAERPKGSFSTLEIQRTEQGDSAMYLCASSKDPGAETQYFGPGTRLLVL.

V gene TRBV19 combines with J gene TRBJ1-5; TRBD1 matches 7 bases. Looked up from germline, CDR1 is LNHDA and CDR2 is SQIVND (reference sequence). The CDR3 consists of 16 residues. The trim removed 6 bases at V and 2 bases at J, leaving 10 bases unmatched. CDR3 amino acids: CASRTRTGYGNQPQHF. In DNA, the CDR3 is TGTGCCAGTAGAACGAGGACAGGCTACGGCAATCAGCCCCAGCATTTT.

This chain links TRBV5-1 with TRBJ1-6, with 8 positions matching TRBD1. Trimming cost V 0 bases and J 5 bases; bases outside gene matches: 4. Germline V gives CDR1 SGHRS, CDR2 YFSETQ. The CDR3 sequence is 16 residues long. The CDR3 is CASSLAGGANNSPLHF. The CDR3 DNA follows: TGCGCCAGCAGCTTGGCAGGGGGCGCGAATAATTCACCCCTCCACTTT.

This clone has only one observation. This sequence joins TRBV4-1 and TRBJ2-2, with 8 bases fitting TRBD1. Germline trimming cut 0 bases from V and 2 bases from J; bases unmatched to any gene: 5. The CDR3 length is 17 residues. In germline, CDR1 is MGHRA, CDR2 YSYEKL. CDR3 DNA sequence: TGCGCCAGCAGCCAAGATGTGGGACAGGTCAACACCGGGGAGCTGTTTTTT. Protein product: CASSQDVGQVNTGELFF.

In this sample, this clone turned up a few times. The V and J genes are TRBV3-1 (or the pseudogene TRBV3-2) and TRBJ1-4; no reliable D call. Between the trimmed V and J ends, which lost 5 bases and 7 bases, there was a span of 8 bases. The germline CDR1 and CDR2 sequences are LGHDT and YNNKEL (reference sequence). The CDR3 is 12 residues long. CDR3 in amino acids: CASSSHGEKLFF. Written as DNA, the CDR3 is TGTGCCAGCAGCTCCCACGGTGAAAAACTGTTTTTT.

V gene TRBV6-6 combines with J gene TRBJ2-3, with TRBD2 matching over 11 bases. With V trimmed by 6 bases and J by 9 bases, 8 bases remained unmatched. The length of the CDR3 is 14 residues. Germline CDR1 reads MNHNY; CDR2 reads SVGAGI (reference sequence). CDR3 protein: CASSLTSGVGTQYF. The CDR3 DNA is TGTGCCAGCAGCTTGACTAGCGGGGTTGGCACGCAGTATTTT.

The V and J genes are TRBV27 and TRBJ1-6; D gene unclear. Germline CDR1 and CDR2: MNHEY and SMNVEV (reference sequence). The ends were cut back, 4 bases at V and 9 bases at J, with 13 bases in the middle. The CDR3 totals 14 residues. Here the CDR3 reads CASSYGIRISPLHF. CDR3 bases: TGTGCCAGCAGTTACGGTATCAGGATTTCACCCCTCCACTTT.